This is a list of T cell receptor beta chains from one sample in a study of regulatory T cells in long-lasting Graves disease. MiXCR, run by TCRdb on the multiplex PCR reads, gives a single entry per CDR3 protein. The sample carries 530,000 or so distinct CDR3 sequences, roughly 16% recorded once. A further study also used this sample, focusing on T cells in Graves' hyperthyroidism and ophthalmopathy.

The sample in question was peripheral blood mononuclear cells (PBMCs), obtained at new diagnosis, from a patient treated with antithyroid drugs. The receptor set was obtained from a young man with Graves disease. Both conserved end residues are trimmed from each CDR3.

TRBJ1-6 | TRBV5-1 | ASSLDYRGGYNSPLH
TRBJ2-7 | TRBV7-8 | ASSLGATTYEQY
TRBJ2-1 | TRBV27 | ASSKPPTAPYNEQF
TRBJ2-5 | TRBV29-1 | SGTGGETQC
TRBJ2-1 | TRBV7-8 | ASRDPAGGPENEQF
TRBJ2-5 | TRBV20-1 | SARGDSQETQY
TRBJ2-7 | TRBV6-1 | ASSGNSGDFYEQY
TRBJ2-7 | TRBV5-5 | ASSLGGPLYEQY
TRBJ2-1 | TRBV27 | ASSLIGQVLSYNEQF
TRBJ1-1 | TRBV13 | ASSSEGRTEAF